These T cell receptor beta chains were read from a single sample in a study of cytomegalovirus exposure and HLA in healthy donors. TCRdb keeps only in-frame clones here, not all; method: immunoSEQ multiplex PCR. The data show about 200,000 clones, with about 82% seen just once and 2.5% to 3% held by the top ten. Material for sequencing was PBMCs. Receptors were obtained from a man aged 25-45 years in good health and CMV-seronegative. Both conserved end residues are part of each CDR3. Each record gives: clone size, D gene, J gene, V gene, CDR3 DNA, CDR3 protein. D genes are given only for firm matches. Not every row has a clone size; where given, it reads once, few, many or a size class.

.	TRBD2	TRBJ2-3	TRBV2	TGTGCCAGCAGTTTAGCGGGGGGCAGGTCGACGCAGTATTTT	CASSLAGGRSTQYF
.	.	TRBJ1-1	TRBV7-3	TGTGCCAGCAGCCCAGGAGGGCCCCAAGAAGCTTTCTTT	CASSPGGPQEAFF
.	TRBD1	TRBJ2-4	TRBV28	TGTGCCAGCAGCTCCGCCTCAGGGGGCCGACCCAAAAACATTCAGTACTTC	CASSSASGGRPKNIQYF
.	TRBD1	TRBJ1-1	TRBV5-1	TGCGCCAGCAGCCGACAGGGGGCCCCGTTGAACACTGAAGCTTTCTTT	CASSRQGAPLNTEAFF
.	TRBD2	TRBJ2-3	TRBV28	TGTGCCAGCAGTTTTTCCTTCGCGGGGGATAGCACAGATACGCAGTATTTT	CASSFSFAGDSTDTQYF
.	TRBD1	TRBJ1-2	TRBV28	TGTGCCAGCAACTACAGGGGGCGAGGCTACACCTTC	CASNYRGRGYTF
.	.	TRBJ1-2	TRBV7-3	TGTGCCAGCAGCTTATCACCAGACTATGGCTACACCTTC	CASSLSPDYGYTF
.	TRBD1	TRBJ2-7	TRBV19	TGTGCCAGTAGTAAACAGCCGCCAGGGGGAAAGACCTACGAGCAGTACTTC	CASSKQPPGGKTYEQYF
.	TRBD2	TRBJ2-3	TRBV4-2	TGTGCCAGCAGCCAAGATCGTCGCGTGACTAGCGGGAGCACAGATACGCAGTATTTT	CASSQDRRVTSGSTDTQYF
.	.	TRBJ2-1	TRBV6-1	TGTGCCAGCAGCGACTACTACAATGAGCAGTTCTTC	CASSDYYNEQFF
.	.	TRBJ2-1	TRBV6-4	TGTGCCAGCAGTGACTATAAGGGGGAGCAGTTCTTC	CASSDYKGEQFF
.	.	TRBJ2-4	TRBV7-2	TGTGCCAGCAGCTTAGCGAGGGACACAGCCTTAGCCAAAAACATTCAGTACTTC	CASSLARDTALAKNIQYF
.	.	TRBJ1-1	TRBV28	TGTGCCAGTTCCGGGGGATACACTGAAGCTTTCTTT	CASSGGYTEAFF
.	.	TRBJ1-2	TRBV9	TGTGCCAGCAGCGTAGAGTCCAGCGGGGGCTACACCTTC	CASSVESSGGYTF
once	TRBD1	TRBJ1-1	TRBV5-1	TGCGCCAGCAGCGCCGGGACAGGCGGGACTGAAGCTTTCTTT	CASSAGTGGTEAFF
.	TRBD1	TRBJ1-5	TRBV19	TGTGCCAGTACCGATTCCGGGACAGGGGTTGCTCAGCCCCAGCATTTT	CASTDSGTGVAQPQHF
.	TRBD1	TRBJ1-3	TRBV7-6	TGTGCCAGCAGTTCACAGGGGTCTGGAAACACCATATATTTT	CASSSQGSGNTIYF